This entry concerns a single TCR beta chain. The data belong to a study of siplizumab effects on memory and regulatory T cells. Trimming left V 0 bases short and J 6 bases short, with 17 bases between. The CDR3 contains 17 residues. Germline assignment: CDR1 SGHTA and CDR2 FQGTGA. Sequencing was performed with immunoSEQ multiplex PCR; in TCRdb, only in-frame clones are kept and a portion is missing. The sample carries approximately 75,000 clones, 93% recorded once. The clonotype was recovered from a human donor in good health. Input material: CD8+ T cells sorted from blood. The V and J genes are TRBV7-3 and TRBJ2-2; D gene unclear. The DNA for the CDR3 is TGTGCCAGCAGCTTAACGGCGCAGAATGGTTATGCCGGGGAGCTGTTTTTT. This encodes CASSLTAQNGYAGELFF.